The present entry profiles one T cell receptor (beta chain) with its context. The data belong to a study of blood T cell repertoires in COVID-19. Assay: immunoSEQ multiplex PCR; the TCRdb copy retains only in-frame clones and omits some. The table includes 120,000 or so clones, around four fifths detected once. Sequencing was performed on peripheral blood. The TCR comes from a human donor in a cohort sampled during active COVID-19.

The CDR3 reads CASSQAGGSYNEQFF. The CDR3 bases are TGTGCCAGCAGCCAAGCAGGGGGCTCCTACAATGAGCAGTTCTTC. V usage is TRBV14 and J usage is TRBJ2-1; TRBD1 matches at 7 bases. Germline-derived CDR1 and CDR2 are SGHDN and FVKESK. This CDR3 comprises 15 residues. V lost 1 base and J lost 0; bases outside the gene matches: 0.